These 10 T cell receptor beta chains came from one sample sequenced in a study of response to subunit inactivated influenza vaccine. TCRdb reanalysed the RT-PCR reads using MiXCR and keeps one entry per CDR3 protein. The sample includes about 540,000 distinct CDR3 sequences, roughly 25% of them seen just once. The sample also formed part of further work on T cells expressing NK-cell markers. This second report adds: Synthesis of TCR beta cDNA relied on 5'RACE template switching carrying UMIs.

Specimen: CD4+ T cells sorted from PBMCs, collected 11 to 12 days after vaccination. These TCRs come from a man aged 45-65 years who received an inactivated influenza vaccine.

This clonotype was counted between two and nine times. V usage is TRBV11-3 and J usage is TRBJ2-3; D is unresolved. Trimming removed 1 base at V and 1 base at J, with 12 bases between. Germline loops: CDR1 SGHNT, CDR2 YENEEA. There are 16 residues in the CDR3. The DNA of the CDR3 is TGTGCCAGCAGCTTAGGTGTCAGCCCTCGCACAGATACGCAGTATTTT. Translated, it gives CASSLGVSPRTDTQYF.

There are a few counts of this clonotype. The rearrangement joins TRBV10-3 to TRBJ2-3; D is unclear. V lost 6 bases and J lost 4, with 8 bases in between. The CDR3 is 12 amino acids. Germline V CDR1 and CDR2: ENHRY, SYGVKD. CDR3 amino acids: CAIRADADTQYF. DNA of the CDR3: TGTGCCATCAGGGCCGACGCAGATACGCAGTATTTT.

V usage is TRBV10-3 and J usage is TRBJ2-4; D not certain. Germline CDR1 and CDR2: ENHRY and SYGVKD. CDR3 length: 14 residues. Between the trimmed V and J ends, which lost 2 bases and 5 bases, there was a span of 10 bases. CDR3 in DNA: TGTGCCATCAGTGAGAAACTACAGCAAAACATTCAGTACTTC. Protein product: CAISEKLQQNIQYF.

This clonotype was seen a few times. The chain recombines TRBV7-9 with TRBJ2-4; weak D call: TRBD2 (6 bases). CDR3 length: 13 residues. Germline V gene data show CDR1 as SEHNR and CDR2 as FQNEAQ (reference sequence). Trimming pared 5 bases from V and 8 bases from J, leaving 13 bases between. The CDR3 DNA reads as TGTGCCAGCAGCGCCGGAGGGGCCCACATTCAGTACTTC. Translation gives CASSAGGAHIQYF.

There are a few counts of this clonotype. This chain connects TRBV27 to TRBJ1-2; tentative D call: TRBD1 (6 bases). With 5 bases removed from V and 4 bases from J, the gap between germline ends came to 23 bases. This CDR3 region has 17 residues. Germline assignment: CDR1 MNHEY and CDR2 SMNVEV (reference sequence). In DNA form, the CDR3 reads TGTGCCAGCAGTCCAGGGGCAGCCCTCACCCTTAGCTATGGCTACACCTTC. Translating gives CASSPGAALTLSYGYTF.

The chain combines TRBV28 with TRBJ1-4; no firm D call. The V and J ends lost 2 bases and 0 bases respectively, with 10 bases between them. Germline loops: CDR1 MDHEN, CDR2 SYDVKM. The CDR3 has 16 amino acids. CDR3 protein: CASSLPGSATNEKLFF. The CDR3 bases are TGTGCCAGCAGTTTACCGGGGTCGGCAACTAATGAAAAACTGTTTTTT.

The chain uses TRBV11-3 and TRBJ2-2, with 7 bases aligning to TRBD2. The CDR3 runs 14 residues. V dropped 5 bases and J dropped 6; count of bases not matched to a gene: 6. CDR1 SGHNT and CDR2 YENEEA come from the germline V gene. DNA for the CDR3: TGTGCCAGCAGCCCTAGCGGCCCTCCCGGGGAGCTGTTTTTT. It yields the protein CASSPSGPPGELFF.

The table lists this clonotype with a few counts. The chain has TRBV5-1 and TRBJ1-1, with D maybe TRBD1 (5 bases). Germline V gene sequence: CDR1 SGHRS, CDR2 YFSETQ. The CDR3 consists of 14 residues. V shed 1 base and J shed 4 bases, with 11 bases lying between them. DNA of the CDR3: TGCGCCAGCAGCTTGCAGGGATTGAGCACTGAAGCTTTCTTT. Its translation: CASSLQGLSTEAFF. The variable domain in full, with the rest retrieved from reference TRBV5-1 and TRBJ1-1, is KAGVTQTPRYLIKTRGQQVTLSCSPISGHRSVSWYQQTPGQGLQFLFEYFSETQRNKGNFPGRFSGRQFSNSRSEMNVSTLELGDSALYLCASSLQGLSTEAFFGQGTRLTVV.

This clonotype was counted ten times or more. The chain links TRBV5-5 to TRBJ2-5; tentative D call: TRBD2 (7 bases). The V gene lost 4 bases and the J gene lost 4 bases, with 14 bases spanning the gap. The CDR3 contains 14 residues. Germline V gives CDR1 SGHKS, CDR2 YYEKEE (reference sequence). The DNA of the CDR3 is TGTGCCAGCAGCCGGCCGGGGGGCGTAGAGACCCAGTACTTC. Encoded protein: CASSRPGGVETQYF.

Only a few counts were recorded for this clonotype. This sequence joins TRBV11-2 and TRBJ2-1, with TRBD2 matching over 9 bases. The germline gives CDR1 SGHAT, CDR2 FQNNGV. J was trimmed by 3 bases and V by 3 bases; bases with no gene match: 9. CDR3 length: 17 residues. The CDR3 protein is CASSFSPAGGYYNEQFF. The CDR3 DNA reads as TGTGCCAGCAGCTTTAGTCCTGCGGGGGGGTACTACAATGAGCAGTTCTTC.